This T cell receptor beta chain was captured in a study of blood T cell repertoires in COVID-19. Study-level information: Acute and convalescent COVID-19 samples came from the United States, Italy and Spain.

Original processing methods: Estimation of nucleated cell counts relied on the amplification of reference gene primers. Profiling relied on immunoSEQ multiplex PCR, and the TCRdb table lists in-frame clones only, not all of them. The DNA was the basis for D and trimming; V, J and clone size are from that table. The top ten hold 1.5% to 2% of the sample, which has fewer than 400,000 clones, about nine tenths seen once. Participants spanned ages roughly 18 to 90 years and resided in roughly 22 US areas. Donors in Cohort 3 who had recovered were those with two negative PCRs, healthcare professional clearance, or resolution of their symptoms. The TCR sequence derives from a woman aged 25-40 years who had recovered from COVID-19. The sample was PBMCs or T cells enriched from blood (not recorded which).

The CDR3 DNA reads TGTGCCAGCAGCCAGACCGGACAGATCGATACGCAGTATTTT. This codes for CASSQTGQIDTQYF. V usage is TRBV7-8 and J usage is TRBJ2-3; TRBD1 is a possible D gene (6 bases). Germline CDR1 and CDR2: SGHVS and FQNEAQ. CDR3 length: 14 amino acids. The V gene lost 5 bases and the J gene lost 6 bases, with 15 bases spanning the gap.